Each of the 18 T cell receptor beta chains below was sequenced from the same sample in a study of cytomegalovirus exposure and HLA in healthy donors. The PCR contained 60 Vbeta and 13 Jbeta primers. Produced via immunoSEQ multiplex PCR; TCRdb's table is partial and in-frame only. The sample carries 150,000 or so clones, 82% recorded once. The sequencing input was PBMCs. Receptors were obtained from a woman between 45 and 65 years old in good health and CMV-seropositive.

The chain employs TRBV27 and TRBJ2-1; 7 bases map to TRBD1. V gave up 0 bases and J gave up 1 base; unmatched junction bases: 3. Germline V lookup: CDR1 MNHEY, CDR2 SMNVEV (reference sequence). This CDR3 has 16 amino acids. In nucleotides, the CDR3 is TGTGCCAGCAGTTTATCGATGGGACAGTCCTACAATGAGCAGTTCTTC. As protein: CASSLSMGQSYNEQFF.

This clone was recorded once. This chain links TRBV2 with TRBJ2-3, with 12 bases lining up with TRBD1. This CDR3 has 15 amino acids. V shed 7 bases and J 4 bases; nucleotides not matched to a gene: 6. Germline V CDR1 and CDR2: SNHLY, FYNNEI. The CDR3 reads CASNRDRGLADTQYF. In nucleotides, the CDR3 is TGTGCCAGCAACCGGGACAGGGGGCTCGCAGATACGCAGTATTTT. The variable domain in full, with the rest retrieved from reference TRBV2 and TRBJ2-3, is EPEVTQTPSHQVTQMGQEVILRCVPISNHLYFYWYRQILGQKVEFLVSFYNNEISEKSEIFDDQFSVERPDGSNFTLKIRSTKLEDSAMYFCASNRDRGLADTQYFGPGTRLTVL.

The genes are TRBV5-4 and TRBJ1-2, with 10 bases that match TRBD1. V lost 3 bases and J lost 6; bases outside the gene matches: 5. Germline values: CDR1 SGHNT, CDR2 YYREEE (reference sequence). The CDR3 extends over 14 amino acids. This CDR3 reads CASSSRTGGDGYTF. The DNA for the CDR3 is TGTGCCAGCAGCTCCAGGACAGGGGGAGATGGCTACACCTTC.

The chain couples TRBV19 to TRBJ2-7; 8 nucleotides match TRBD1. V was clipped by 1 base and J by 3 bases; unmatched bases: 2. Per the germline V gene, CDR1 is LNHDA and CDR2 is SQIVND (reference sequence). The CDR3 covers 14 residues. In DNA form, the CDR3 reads TGTGCCAGTAGTATAGGACAGGGGTACTACGAGCAGTACTTC. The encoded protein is CASSIGQGYYEQYF.

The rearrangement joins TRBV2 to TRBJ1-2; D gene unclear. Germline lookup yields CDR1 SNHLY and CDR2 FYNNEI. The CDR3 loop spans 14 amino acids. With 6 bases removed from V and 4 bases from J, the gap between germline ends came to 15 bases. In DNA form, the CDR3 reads TGTGCCAGCAGCCAGCCGGGAGCCCTCTATGGCTACACCTTC. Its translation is CASSQPGALYGYTF.

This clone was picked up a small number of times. CDR3 amino acids: CASSVRPTGETQYF. CDR3 in DNA: TGTGCCAGCAGCGTTCGGCCAACCGGGGAGACCCAGTACTTC. This chain joins TRBV9 and TRBJ2-5; D remains unclear. This CDR3 comprises 14 residues. V was shortened by 2 bases and J by 5 bases, with 13 bases between the two germline ends. Germline CDR1 SGDLS, CDR2 YYNGEE. Combining the CDR3 with reference TRBV9 and TRBJ2-5 gives the whole variable domain DSGVTQTPKHLITATGQRVTLRCSPRSGDLSVYWYQQSLDQGLQFLIQYYNGEERAKGNILERFSAQQFPDLHSELNLSSLELGDSALYFCASSVRPTGETQYFGPGTRLLVL.

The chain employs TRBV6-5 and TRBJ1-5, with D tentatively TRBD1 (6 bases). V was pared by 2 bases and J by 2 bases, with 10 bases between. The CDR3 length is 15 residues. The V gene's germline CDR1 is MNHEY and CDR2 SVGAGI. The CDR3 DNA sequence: TGTGCCAGCAGTTACGAGGCAGGGGGCAATCAGCCCCAGCATTTT. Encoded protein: CASSYEAGGNQPQHF.

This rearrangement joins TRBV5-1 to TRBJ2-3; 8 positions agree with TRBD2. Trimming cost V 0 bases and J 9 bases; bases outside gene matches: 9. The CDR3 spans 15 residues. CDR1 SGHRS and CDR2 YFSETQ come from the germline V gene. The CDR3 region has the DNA TGCGCCAGCAGCTTGGGACTAGCGCCCTTGGAGACGCAGTATTTT. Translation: CASSLGLAPLETQYF.

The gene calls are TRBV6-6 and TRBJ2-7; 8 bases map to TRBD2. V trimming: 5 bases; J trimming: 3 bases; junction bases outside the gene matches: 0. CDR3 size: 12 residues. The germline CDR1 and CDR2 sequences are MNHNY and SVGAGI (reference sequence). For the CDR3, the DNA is TGTGCCAGCAGTGGGACTAGCTACGAGCAGTACTTC. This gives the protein CASSGTSYEQYF.

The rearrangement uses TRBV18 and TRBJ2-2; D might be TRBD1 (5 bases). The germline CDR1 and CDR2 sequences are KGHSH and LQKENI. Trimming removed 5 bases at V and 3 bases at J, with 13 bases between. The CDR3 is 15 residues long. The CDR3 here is CASSRQGGDTGELFF. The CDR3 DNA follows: TGTGCCAGCTCAAGGCAGGGCGGCGACACCGGGGAGCTGTTTTTT.

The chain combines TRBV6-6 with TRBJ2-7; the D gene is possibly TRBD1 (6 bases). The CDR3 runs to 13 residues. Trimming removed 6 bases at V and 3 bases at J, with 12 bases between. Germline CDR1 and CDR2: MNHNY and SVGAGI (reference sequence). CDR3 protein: CASREDRIYEQYF. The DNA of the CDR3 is TGTGCCAGCAGGGAGGACAGAATCTACGAGCAGTACTTC.

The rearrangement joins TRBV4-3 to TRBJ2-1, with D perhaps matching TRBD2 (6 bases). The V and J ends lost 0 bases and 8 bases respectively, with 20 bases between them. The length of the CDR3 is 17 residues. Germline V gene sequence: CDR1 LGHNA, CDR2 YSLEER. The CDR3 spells CASSQDWRQGGLHEQFF. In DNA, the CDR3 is TGCGCCAGCAGCCAAGATTGGAGGCAGGGAGGTTTGCATGAGCAGTTCTTC.

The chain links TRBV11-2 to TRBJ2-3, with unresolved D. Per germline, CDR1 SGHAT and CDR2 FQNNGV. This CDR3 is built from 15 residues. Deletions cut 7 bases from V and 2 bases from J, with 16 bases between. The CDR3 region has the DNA TGTGCCAGCACCAACCCTTTAGCAAACACAGATACGCAGTATTTT. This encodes CASTNPLANTDTQYF.

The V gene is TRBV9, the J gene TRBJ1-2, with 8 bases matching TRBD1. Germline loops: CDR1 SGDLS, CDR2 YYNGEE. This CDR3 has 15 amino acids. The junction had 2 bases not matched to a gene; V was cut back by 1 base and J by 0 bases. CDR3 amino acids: CASSVRDRTNYGYTF. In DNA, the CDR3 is TGTGCCAGCAGCGTAAGGGACAGGACTAACTATGGCTACACCTTC.

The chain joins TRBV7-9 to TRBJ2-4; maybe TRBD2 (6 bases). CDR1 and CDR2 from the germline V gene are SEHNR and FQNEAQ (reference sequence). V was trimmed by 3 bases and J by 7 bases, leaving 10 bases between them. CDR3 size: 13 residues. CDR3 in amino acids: CASSFPGENIQYF. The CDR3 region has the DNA TGTGCCAGCAGCTTTCCGGGGGAGAACATTCAGTACTTC.

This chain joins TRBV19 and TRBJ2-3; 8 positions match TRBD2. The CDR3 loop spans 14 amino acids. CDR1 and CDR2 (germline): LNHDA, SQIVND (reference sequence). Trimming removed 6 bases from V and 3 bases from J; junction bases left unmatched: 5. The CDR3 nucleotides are TGTGCCAGTAGGCCGGGACTAGAAACAGATACGCAGTATTTT. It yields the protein CASRPGLETDTQYF.

CDR3 amino acids: CAWSKNTEAFF. CDR3 nucleotides: TGTGCCTGGAGCAAGAACACTGAAGCTTTCTTT. V gene TRBV30 combines with J gene TRBJ1-1; no reliable D call. Germline-derived CDR1 and CDR2 are GTSNPN and SVGIG (reference sequence). CDR3 length: 11 amino acids. V lost 3 bases to trimming and J lost 1 base, with 3 bases between them.

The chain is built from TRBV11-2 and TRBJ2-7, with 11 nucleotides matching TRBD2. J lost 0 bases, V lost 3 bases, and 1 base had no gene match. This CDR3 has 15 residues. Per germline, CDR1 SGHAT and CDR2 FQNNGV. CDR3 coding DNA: TGTGCCAGCAGCTTTAGCGGGGGGGGCTCCTACGAGCAGTACTTC. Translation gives CASSFSGGGSYEQYF.